This T cell receptor beta chain was documented in a study of T cell responses to AZD1222 COVID-19 vaccine. Whole-study context: Second doses that came at about 4 or about 12 weeks were put together.

Points on this clone: The target antigen is unknown.

Broader study findings: Spike regions recognized by vaccine-associated CD4 TCRs spanned the protein, led by 160-218 and 743-854.

Trimming took off 5 bases at V and 5 bases at J, with 16 bases between the two ends. The CDR3 contains 15 residues. From germline, CDR1 is SGHTA and CDR2 FQGNSA. Clones were read by immunoSEQ multiplex PCR, and TCRdb kept only the in-frame ones, dropping some. The profile covers 100,000 to 150,000 clones, with about nine tenths appearing a single time and less than 4.5% taken by the ten largest. The receptor comes from an adult in good health. V gene TRBV7-2 combines with J gene TRBJ2-1; D not resolved. Material: peripheral blood, obtained on day 0 of AZD1222 vaccination. CDR3 sequence: CASSPRLGSDNEQFF. CDR3 DNA sequence: TGTGCCAGCAGCCCCCGGTTGGGGTCCGACAATGAGCAGTTCTTC.